The clone carrying this T cell receptor (beta chain) was counted only a few times. The target antigen is unknown. MiXCR was run by TCRdb on the RT-PCR reads, yielding one entry per CDR3 protein. The sample holds some 850,000 distinct CDR3 sequences, approximately 18% seen once. The CDR3 is made up of 15 amino acids. Germline V gene data show CDR1 as SGHTA and CDR2 as FQGNSA. Germline trimming cut 2 bases from V and 4 bases from J; bases unmatched to any gene: 6. These data belong to a study of response to subunit inactivated influenza vaccine. Study results and limitations: Each seasonal flu vaccination may recruit only limited new T cells, authors suggested.

The TCR comes from a man aged 45-60 years who received an inactivated influenza vaccine. This chain uses TRBV7-2 with TRBJ2-3, with 7 bases matching TRBD2. Specimen: PBMCs from blood, collected more than 4 days after vaccination. Here the CDR3 DNA reads TGTGCCAGCAGCTTATCGACTAGCTTCGCAGATACGCAGTATTTT. Encoded protein: CASSLSTSFADTQYF.